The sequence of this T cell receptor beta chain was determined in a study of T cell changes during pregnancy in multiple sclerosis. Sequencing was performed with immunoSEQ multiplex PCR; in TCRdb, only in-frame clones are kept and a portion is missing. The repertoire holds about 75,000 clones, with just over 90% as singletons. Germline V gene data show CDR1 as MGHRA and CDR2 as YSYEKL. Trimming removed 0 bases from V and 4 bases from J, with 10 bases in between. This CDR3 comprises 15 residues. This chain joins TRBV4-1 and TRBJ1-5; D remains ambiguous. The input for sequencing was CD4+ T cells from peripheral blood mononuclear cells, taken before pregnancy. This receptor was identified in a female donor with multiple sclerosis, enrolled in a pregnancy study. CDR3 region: CASSQDQVPNQPQHF. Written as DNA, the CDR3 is TGCGCCAGCAGCCAAGATCAGGTTCCTAATCAGCCCCAGCATTTT.